The clone carrying this TCR beta chain has more than one count but fewer than ten. The antigen remains undetermined. The source of the sample is a study of CD8 T cells in ankylosing spondylitis. General study points: In the blood and synovial fluid of reactive arthritis, some motif variants had been previously reported. What seemed typical of ankylosing spondylitis blood was a TCR beta motif built from eight highly homologous variants.

Looked up from germline, CDR1 is SGHAT and CDR2 is FQDESV (reference sequence). V lost 1 base and J 6 bases, leaving 13 bases between the germline ends. The CDR3 extends over 14 amino acids. Libraries for TCR beta were made by quantitative 5'-RACE with molecular barcodes. TCRdb itself ran the 5' RACE reads through MiXCR, one entry per CDR3 protein. The table has 500,000 to 650,000 distinct CDR3 sequences, roughly 5% seen once. The source material was blood, either unsorted or a sorted T cell fraction (not recorded which). This chain uses TRBV11-1 with TRBJ2-7; D perhaps matches TRBD1 (6 bases). This clonotype originated in a male donor with ankylosing spondylitis. CDR3 sequence (DNA): TGTGCCAGCAGCTTAGGGAACAGGGACGGCGAGCAGTACTTC. Translating gives CASSLGNRDGEQYF.